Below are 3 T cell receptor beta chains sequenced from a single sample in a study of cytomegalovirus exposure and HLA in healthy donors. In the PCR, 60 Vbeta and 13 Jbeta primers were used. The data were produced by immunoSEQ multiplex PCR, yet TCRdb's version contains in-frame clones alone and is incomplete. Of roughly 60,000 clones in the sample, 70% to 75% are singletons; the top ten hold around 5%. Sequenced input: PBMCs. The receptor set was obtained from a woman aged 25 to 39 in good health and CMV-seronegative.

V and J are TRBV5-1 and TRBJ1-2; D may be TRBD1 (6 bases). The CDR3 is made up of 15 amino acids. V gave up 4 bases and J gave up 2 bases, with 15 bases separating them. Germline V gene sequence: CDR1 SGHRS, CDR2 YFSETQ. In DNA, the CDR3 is TGCGCCAGCAGCCGTGAAGCCGGACAGAACTATGGCTACACCTTC. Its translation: CASSREAGQNYGYTF.

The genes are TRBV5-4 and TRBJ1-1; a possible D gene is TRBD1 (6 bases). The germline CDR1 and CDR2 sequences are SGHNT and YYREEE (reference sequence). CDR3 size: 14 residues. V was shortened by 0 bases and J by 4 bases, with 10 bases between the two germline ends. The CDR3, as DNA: TGTGCCAGCAGCTTGGGCGGGGGGCCCACTGAAGCTTTCTTT. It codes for CASSLGGGPTEAFF.

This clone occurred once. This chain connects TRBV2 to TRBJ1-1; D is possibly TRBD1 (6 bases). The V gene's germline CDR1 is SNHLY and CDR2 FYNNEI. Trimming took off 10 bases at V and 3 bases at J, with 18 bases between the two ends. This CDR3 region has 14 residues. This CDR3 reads CATTLGQSDTEAFF. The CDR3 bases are TGTGCCACTACCCTAGGACAGTCGGACACTGAAGCTTTCTTT.